This TCR beta chain appears in the sequencing data of a study of shared clonotypes between healthy human individuals. Across the whole study: Each donor had three CD4 naive, three CD4 memory, two CD8 naive and one CD8 memory plate.

Study-wide results and limits: Clonotype sharing among donors was thought likely to change with sequencing depth.

Profiling relied on immunoSEQ multiplex PCR, and the TCRdb table lists in-frame clones only, not all of them. This table has roughly 2,500,000 clones, 93% appearing once. A word on this clone: Its antigen is unidentified. Other DNA variants within this sample encode the same CDR3.

Specimen: naive CD4+ T cells from PBMCs. Subset of the sample: CD45RA+ positively selected. The origin of this receptor is a man aged 18-30 years in good health. Some clones in this sample may be carry-over from other donors' samples.

The DNA for the CDR3 is TGCAGCGTTGAAGATCCTGGGACTGAAGCTTTCTTT. Translated, it gives CSVEDPGTEAFF. V is TRBV29-1 and J is TRBJ1-1; D is undetermined. CDR3 length: 12 amino acids. Trimming removed 0 bases from V and 5 bases from J, with 7 bases in between. From germline, CDR1 is SQVTM and CDR2 ANQGSEA.